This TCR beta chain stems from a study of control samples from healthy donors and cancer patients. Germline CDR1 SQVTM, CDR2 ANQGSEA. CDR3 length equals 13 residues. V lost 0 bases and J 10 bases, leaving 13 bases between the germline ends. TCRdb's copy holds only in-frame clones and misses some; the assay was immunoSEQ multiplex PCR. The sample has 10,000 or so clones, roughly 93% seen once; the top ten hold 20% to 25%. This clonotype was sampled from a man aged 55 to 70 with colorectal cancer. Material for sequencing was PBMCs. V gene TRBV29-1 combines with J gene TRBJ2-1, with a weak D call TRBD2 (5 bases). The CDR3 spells CSVEERGWREQFF. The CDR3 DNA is TGCAGCGTTGAAGAAAGAGGGTGGAGGGAGCAGTTCTTC.